These 7 T cell receptor beta chains were all obtained from the same sample, sequenced in a study of T cell responses to AZD1222 COVID-19 vaccine. The data were produced by immunoSEQ multiplex PCR, yet TCRdb's version contains in-frame clones alone and is incomplete. This table has around 100,000 clones, around nine tenths appearing once. The specimen comprised peripheral blood, sampled on day 0 of AZD1222 vaccination. All receptors derive from an adult in good health.

In its sample, this clone was seen a few times. This chain connects TRBV6-5 to TRBJ1-2; 7 bases are shared with TRBD1. With V trimmed by 4 bases and J by 5 bases, 7 bases remained unmatched. The CDR3 totals 14 residues. From germline, CDR1 is MNHEY and CDR2 SVGAGI. The CDR3 DNA sequence: TGTGCCAGCAGTTCCGGGACAGTTGTATATGGCTACACCTTC. Residues: CASSSGTVVYGYTF.

J is TRBJ2-1 and V is TRBV7-2, with 12 bases lining up with TRBD2. Per germline, CDR1 SGHTA and CDR2 FQGNSA. V shed 5 bases, J shed 14 bases, and the junction held 13 bases outside the gene matches. This CDR3 is built from 15 residues. The CDR3 region has the DNA TGTGCCAGCAGCACTGGACTAGCGGGAAAAGGGGTGGAGTTCTTC. Translating gives CASSTGLAGKGVEFF.

In nucleotides, the CDR3 is TGTGCCAGCAGCCTGCGCTACGAGCAGTACTTC. Residues: CASSLRYEQYF. The chain joins TRBV7-2 to TRBJ2-7, with D unresolved. Germline values: CDR1 SGHTA, CDR2 FQGNSA. The CDR3 length is 11 residues. Deletions cut 5 bases from V and 3 bases from J, with 5 bases between.

The gene calls are TRBV5-1 and TRBJ2-3; 9 bases fit TRBD2. The trim removed 0 bases at V and 0 bases at J, leaving 2 bases unmatched. The CDR3 has 16 amino acids. Per the germline V gene, CDR1 is SGHRS and CDR2 is YFSETQ. CDR3 sequence (DNA): TGCGCCAGCAGCTTGGGACTAGCGGATAGCACAGATACGCAGTATTTT. It specifies CASSLGLADSTDTQYF.

V and J are TRBV9 and TRBJ2-4; D is perhaps TRBD1 (6 bases). V dropped 4 bases and J dropped 1 base, with 12 bases sitting between them. Germline V CDR1 and CDR2: SGDLS, YYNGEE. CDR3 length equals 15 residues. CDR3 protein: CASSPDTGAKNIQYF. The CDR3 bases are TGTGCCAGCAGCCCCGATACAGGGGCCAAAAACATTCAGTACTTC.

This rearrangement joins TRBV30 to TRBJ1-5, with D unclear. This CDR3 is 13 amino acids long. Germline assignment: CDR1 GTSNPN and CDR2 SVGIG (reference sequence). The V gene lost 1 base and the J gene lost 7 bases, with 11 bases spanning the gap. CDR3 amino acids: CAWSGQPSQPQHF. CDR3 DNA sequence: TGTGCCTGGAGTGGACAACCGTCCCAGCCCCAGCATTTT.

The chain carries TRBV30 and TRBJ1-6; unclear D gene. Germline values: CDR1 GTSNPN, CDR2 SVGIG (reference sequence). V lost 6 bases and J 6 bases, leaving 12 bases between the germline ends. The CDR3 runs 13 residues. As DNA, the CDR3 is TGTGCCTGCACCACAGCCGTTAATTCACCCCTCCACTTT. Translated: CACTTAVNSPLHF.